The 27 T cell receptor beta chains presented below share a single source sample, sequenced in a study of beta chain features in type 1 diabetes. Study results and caveats: TCRB CDR3 length was moderately but significantly reduced in all four CD4+ subsets of Type 1 diabetes patients.

Antigens of these TCRs are unknown. Every bit of the isolated RNA underwent reverse transcription, so sequencing read expressed TCRB transcripts. Some clones are missing from TCRdb's copy, which holds only in-frame ones; the method was immunoSEQ multiplex PCR. In the table there are hundreds of thousands of clones, around 15% of which are singletons. Sample: naive CD4+ T cells from blood. The receptors derive from a man aged 18 to 30 with type 1 diabetes.

This clone was counted only a few times. This CDR3 is CASSQVGLAPTYEQYF. The CDR3 coding sequence is TGCGCCAGCAGCCAGGTTGGACTAGCGCCGACCTACGAGCAGTACTTC. The chain links TRBV4-1 to TRBJ2-7; 9 nucleotides line up with TRBD2. The CDR3 length is 16 residues. Trimming at V came to 3 bases and at J to 2 bases, leaving 8 bases not matched to a gene. CDR1 MGHRA and CDR2 YSYEKL come from the germline V gene.

CDR3 DNA: TGTGCCTGGGACCCGGGACAGGGTAAGAGGACTGAAGCTTTCTTT. It translates to CAWDPGQGKRTEAFF. The V call is TRBV30, the J call TRBJ1-1; the match to TRBD1 covers 9 bases. V was pared by 5 bases and J by 5 bases, with 12 bases of the junction left unmatched. The V gene's germline CDR1 is GTSNPN and CDR2 SVGIG (reference sequence). CDR3 length: 15 residues.

J is TRBJ2-7 and V is TRBV19; 10 bases align to TRBD1. The trim removed 10 bases at V and 1 base at J, leaving 7 bases unmatched. This CDR3 has 14 residues. CDR1 and CDR2 (germline): LNHDA, SQIVND (reference sequence). CDR3 in DNA: TGTGCCACCCGGAGGGACAGGGGTTCCTACGAGCAGTACTTC. It specifies CATRRDRGSYEQYF.

This clone was recorded a few times. CDR3 bases: TGTGCCAGCAGCTTCCAGACAGGTTCCAATCAGCCCCAGCATTTT. Protein: CASSFQTGSNQPQHF. The chain is built from TRBV7-2 and TRBJ1-5; weak D call: TRBD1 (6 bases). Germline-derived CDR1 and CDR2 are SGHTA and FQGNSA. Trimming removed 3 bases from V and 3 bases from J, with 12 bases in between. The CDR3 spans 15 residues.

V is TRBV4-1 and J is TRBJ1-5, with a tentative D call TRBD1 (6 bases). Germline V gives CDR1 MGHRA, CDR2 YSYEKL. The CDR3 is made up of 15 amino acids. Trimming stripped 10 bases from V and 4 bases from J, with 20 bases between. The CDR3 region is CATPLPADRNQPQHF. Here the CDR3 DNA reads TGCGCCACCCCACTACCAGCGGACAGAAATCAGCCCCAGCATTTT.

About this clone itself: The sample contains more than one DNA sequence encoding this CDR3. The chain uses TRBV7-9 and TRBJ1-5; D is ambiguous. The germline CDR1 and CDR2 sequences are SEHNR and FQNEAQ (reference sequence). This CDR3 is 13 amino acids long. V lost 1 base, J lost 2 bases, and 3 bases lay in between. The DNA of the CDR3 is TGTGCCAGCAGCTTAGTAGGCAATCAGCCCCAGCATTTT. Amino acid sequence: CASSLVGNQPQHF.

This clone occurred a few times. This rearrangement joins TRBV28 to TRBJ2-5; D tentatively fits TRBD1 or TRBD2 (5 bases each). Germline V lookup: CDR1 MDHEN, CDR2 SYDVKM. With 6 bases removed from V and 2 bases from J, the gap between germline ends came to 19 bases. The CDR3 contains 16 residues. The DNA for the CDR3 is TGTGCCAGCAGCCTTCGGACCGGGACCCATCAAGAGACCCAGTACTTC. It codes for CASSLRTGTHQETQYF.

This clone was seen more than once but under ten times. The chain employs TRBV6-1 and TRBJ1-2; D not certain. V was cut by 10 bases and J by 4 bases, with 16 bases left in between. The germline CDR1 and CDR2 sequences are MNHNS and SASEGT. This CDR3 contains 13 residues. The CDR3 bases are TGTGCCACCACCGGGTGGACGAGCTATGGCTACACCTTC. It is translated as CATTGWTSYGYTF.

This clone showed up just a few times. The rearrangement uses TRBV11-3 and TRBJ2-7; tentative D call: TRBD1 (6 bases). V was clipped by 4 bases and J by 2 bases, with 15 bases between them. Germline V gene data show CDR1 as SGHNT and CDR2 as YENEEA. This CDR3 comprises 15 residues. CDR3 amino acids: CASSSGQIQPYEQYF. The CDR3 DNA follows: TGTGCCAGCAGCTCTGGACAGATACAACCCTACGAGCAGTACTTC. Full variable domain (missing parts from reference TRBV11-3 and TRBJ2-7): EAGVVQSPRYKIIEKKQPVAFWCNPISGHNTLYWYLQNLGQGPELLIRYENEEAVDDSQLPKDRFSAERLKGVDSTLKIQPAELGDSAVYLCASSSGQIQPYEQYFGPGTRLTVT.

This clone has only a few counts. CDR3 coding DNA: TGCAGCGTTGGAGCGGACAGGCCCTACACTGAAGCTTTCTTT. This codes for CSVGADRPYTEAFF. The chain is built from TRBV29-1 and TRBJ1-1; 7 bases fit TRBD1. V lost 4 bases and J lost 3; bases outside the gene matches: 8. The CDR3 totals 14 residues. In germline, CDR1 is SQVTM, CDR2 ANQGSEA. Supplemented by reference TRBV29-1 and TRBJ1-1, the full variable domain reads SAVISQKPSRDICQRGTSLTIQCQVDSQVTMMFWYRQQPGQSLTLIATANQGSEATYESGFVIDKFPISRPNLTFSTLTVSNMSPEDSSIYLCSVGADRPYTEAFFGQGTRLTVV.

The V and J genes are TRBV30 and TRBJ2-1; weak D call: TRBD2 (6 bases). CDR1 and CDR2 from the germline V gene are GTSNPN and SVGIG (reference sequence). The CDR3 contains 11 residues. Trimming pared 4 bases from V and 12 bases from J, leaving 13 bases between. CDR3 residues: CAWKGWEAQFF. The CDR3 nucleotides are TGTGCCTGGAAGGGATGGGAGGCGCAGTTCTTC.

This clone has more than one count but fewer than ten. This sample also contains other DNA sequences that code for the same CDR3. J is TRBJ1-4 and V is TRBV4-1; 9 nucleotides match TRBD1. The CDR3 runs to 14 residues. J gave up 4 bases and V 6 bases, and 3 bases lay outside the gene matches. The germline gives CDR1 MGHRA, CDR2 YSYEKL. In DNA form, the CDR3 reads TGCGCCAGCAGTCCGGGACAGGGTAATGAAAAACTGTTTTTT. Amino acid sequence: CASSPGQGNEKLFF.

This chain uses TRBV5-4 with TRBJ2-7, with unresolved D. Germline V lookup: CDR1 SGHNT, CDR2 YYREEE (reference sequence). This CDR3 comprises 14 residues. The V and J ends lost 0 bases and 6 bases respectively, with 13 bases between them. This CDR3 reads CASSLAGFTSEQYF. The CDR3 region has the DNA TGTGCCAGCAGCTTGGCCGGGTTCACGTCCGAGCAGTACTTC.

The chain's CDR3 is CASSSKYEQFF. As DNA, the CDR3 is TGTGCCAGCAGCTCGAAGTATGAGCAGTTCTTC. This chain connects TRBV7-2 to TRBJ2-1; D call uncertain. This CDR3 contains 11 residues. Germline V lookup: CDR1 SGHTA, CDR2 FQGNSA. V dropped 4 bases and J dropped 8 bases, with 6 bases sitting between them.

This clone showed up just a few times. The rearrangement joins TRBV7-2 to TRBJ1-1, with D perhaps TRBD1 (6 bases). The CDR3 covers 16 residues. The germline gives CDR1 SGHTA, CDR2 FQGNSA. The V end was cut by 3 bases, the J end by 0 bases, with 14 bases between. This CDR3 reads CASSFGTIRMNTEAFF. In DNA, the CDR3 is TGTGCCAGCAGCTTCGGGACAATACGCATGAACACTGAAGCTTTCTTT.

This clone has a handful of counts. At the DNA level, this CDR3 is encoded by other sequences in the same sample as well. The V gene is TRBV6-5, the J gene TRBJ2-2, with 8 bases matching TRBD1. This CDR3 spans 15 amino acids. The germline V gene has CDR1 MNHEY and CDR2 SVGAGI. The trim removed 6 bases at V and 1 base at J, leaving 4 bases unmatched. CDR3 sequence reads: CASRPGTGNTGELFF. DNA for the CDR3: TGTGCCAGCAGACCCGGGACAGGGAACACCGGGGAGCTGTTTTTT.

The chain carries TRBV7-7 and TRBJ2-1; 11 bases map to TRBD2. The CDR3 spans 16 residues. Germline CDR1 is SSHAT and CDR2 is FNYEAQ (reference sequence). V shed 0 bases, J shed 3 bases, and the junction held 1 base outside the gene matches. Written as DNA, the CDR3 is TGTGCCAGCAGCTTAGCTAGCGGGGGGGACTACAATGAGCAGTTCTTC. This translates into CASSLASGGDYNEQFF. The whole variable domain, remainder taken from reference TRBV7-7 and TRBJ2-1, is GAGVSQSPRYKVTKRGQDVTLRCDPISSHATLYWYQQALGQGPEFLTYFNYEAQPDKSGLPSDRFSAERPEGSISTLTIQRTEQRDSAMYRCASSLASGGDYNEQFFGPGTRLTVL.

The sample holds one count of this clone. The same CDR3 arises from other DNA sequences in this sample as well. The chain joins TRBV2 to TRBJ1-5; TRBD1 aligns across 7 bases. The CDR3 consists of 14 residues. V dropped 4 bases and J dropped 2; count of bases not matched to a gene: 2. Germline CDR1 is SNHLY and CDR2 is FYNNEI. The CDR3 DNA is TGTGCCAGCAGTGGGACAGGTGGCAATCAGCCCCAGCATTTT. Residues: CASSGTGGNQPQHF.

V gene TRBV30 combines with J gene TRBJ2-7; D call uncertain. Trimming left V 5 bases short and J 2 bases short, with 7 bases between. This CDR3 contains 11 residues. The germline CDR1 and CDR2 sequences are GTSNPN and SVGIG (reference sequence). DNA of the CDR3: TGTGCCTGGGGGCTTACCTACGAGCAGTACTTC. Protein: CAWGLTYEQYF.

The chain employs TRBV5-1 and TRBJ2-1; the D is unclear. In germline, CDR1 is SGHRS, CDR2 YFSETQ. This CDR3 has 13 residues. V lost 0 bases, J lost 10 bases, and 11 bases lay in between. The CDR3 loop reads CASSLVQTREQFF. For the CDR3, the DNA is TGCGCCAGCAGCTTGGTTCAAACAAGGGAGCAGTTCTTC.

This clone was counted between two and nine times. The chain recombines TRBV4-1 with TRBJ1-5; 7 nucleotides match TRBD1. This CDR3 region has 14 residues. Germline V lookup: CDR1 MGHRA, CDR2 YSYEKL. Trimming at V came to 4 bases and at J to 6 bases, leaving 6 bases not matched to a gene. CDR3 residues: CASSPTGSTQPQHF. CDR3 DNA sequence: TGCGCCAGCAGCCCGACAGGGTCAACTCAGCCCCAGCATTTT.

This clone was observed a handful of times. V is TRBV30 and J is TRBJ1-6, with 7 positions matching TRBD1. Germline CDR1 reads GTSNPN; CDR2 reads SVGIG (reference sequence). Germline trimming cut 4 bases from V and 7 bases from J; bases unmatched to any gene: 7. This CDR3 has 14 residues. The CDR3 spells CAWTPTGWNSPLHF. The CDR3 bases are TGTGCCTGGACCCCGACAGGGTGGAATTCACCCCTCCACTTT. Combining the CDR3 with reference TRBV30 and TRBJ1-6 gives the whole variable domain SQTIHQWPATLVQPVGSPLSLECTVEGTSNPNLYWYRQAAGRGLQLLFYSVGIGQISSEVPQNLSASRPQDRQFILSSKKLLLSDSGFYLCAWTPTGWNSPLHFGNGTRLTVT.

CDR3 sequence (DNA): TGTGCCAGCAGTTCTCAGGATAGCAATCAGCCCCAGCATTTT. Its protein product is CASSSQDSNQPQHF. The chain links TRBV6-5 to TRBJ1-5; D is undetermined. CDR3 length: 14 amino acids. The germline V gene has CDR1 MNHEY and CDR2 SVGAGI. V was cut by 4 bases and J by 0 bases, with 7 bases left in between.

The rearrangement joins TRBV6-1 to TRBJ2-1; the match to TRBD2 covers 11 bases. The CDR3 is 15 residues long. Looked up from germline, CDR1 is MNHNS and CDR2 is SASEGT. V trimming: 3 bases; J trimming: 10 bases; junction bases outside the gene matches: 8. The CDR3 protein is CASSDEVAGGREQFF. The CDR3 bases are TGTGCCAGCAGTGACGAAGTAGCGGGGGGGCGGGAGCAGTTCTTC.

The rearrangement uses TRBV5-1 and TRBJ1-3; TRBD1 is a possible D gene (5 bases). The germline V and J ends were trimmed by 0 bases and 0 bases, with 10 bases remaining between them. Germline CDR1 and CDR2: SGHRS and YFSETQ. The CDR3 spans 16 residues. The CDR3 here is CASSLVTGTSGNTIYF. The CDR3 DNA is TGCGCCAGCAGCTTGGTTACTGGGACCTCTGGAAACACCATATATTTT.

This chain joins TRBV30 and TRBJ1-1; D is unclear. Germline-derived CDR1 and CDR2 are GTSNPN and SVGIG (reference sequence). V shed 4 bases and J shed 6 bases, with 12 bases lying between them. The CDR3 is made up of 12 amino acids. The CDR3: CAWKALTAEAFF. The CDR3 bases are TGTGCCTGGAAGGCCCTAACGGCTGAAGCTTTCTTT.

This clone was observed a handful of times. The chain couples TRBV9 to TRBJ2-1; TRBD2 aligns across 11 bases. Per germline, CDR1 SGDLS and CDR2 YYNGEE. This CDR3 is 14 amino acids long. The junction had 2 bases not matched to a gene; V was cut back by 4 bases and J by 5 bases. The DNA of the CDR3 is TGTGCCAGCAGCATAGCGGGGGGGCACAATGAGCAGTTCTTC. It translates to CASSIAGGHNEQFF.